This TCR beta chain is from a study of T cell changes during pregnancy in multiple sclerosis. In germline, CDR1 is SGDLS, CDR2 YYNGEE. Trimming removed 1 base at V and 5 bases at J, with 7 bases between. The CDR3 runs 13 residues. The repertoire was sequenced with immunoSEQ multiplex PCR; TCRdb's copy has only in-frame clones and lacks some. The table includes over 35,000 clones, 85% to 95% detected once. The sequence came from a female donor with multiple sclerosis, enrolled in a pregnancy study. Specimen: peripheral blood. The V and J genes are TRBV9 and TRBJ2-1; D remains ambiguous. CDR3 region: CASSVSGNNEQFF. The CDR3 DNA is TGTGCCAGCAGCGTATCTGGTAACAATGAGCAGTTCTTC.